This passage covers 26 T cell receptor beta chains from one sample sequenced in a study of T cells after yellow fever vaccination. TCRdb recomputed calls from the 5' RACE reads with MiXCR, one row per CDR3 protein. The table has some 350,000 distinct CDR3 sequences, under 7.5% seen once. Material: PBMCs, obtained 5 days after the yellow fever booster vaccination. The receptors were sampled from a man aged 30 to 45 who received the YFV17D yellow fever vaccine.

This clonotype came up a few times. Sequence at one end of the junction differs from germline and may be a read error. This chain connects TRBV2 to TRBJ2-1; D is perhaps TRBD1 or TRBD2 (5 bases each). CDR1 is SNHLY, CDR2 FYNNEI, per germline. There are 18 residues in the CDR3. In nucleotides, the CDR3 is TGTACCAGCAGCCGTGCCGGGACGGCGACGTCGGTCGCCAATGAGCAGTTCTTC. Translated: CTSSRAGTATSVANEQFF.

This clonotype appeared many times. This sequence joins TRBV6-5 and TRBJ1-2; D possibly corresponds to TRBD1 (6 bases). CDR3 length equals 13 residues. Germline V CDR1 and CDR2: MNHEY, SVGAGI. V was shortened by 2 bases and J by 8 bases, with 12 bases between the two germline ends. CDR3 bases: TGTGCCAGCAGTTACGAGGGGGGGTTCGGCTACACCTTC. The encoded protein is CASSYEGGFGYTF.

This clonotype was recorded a few times. V is TRBV7-2 and J is TRBJ2-7, with D possibly matching TRBD1 (5 bases). Between the trimmed V and J ends, which lost 0 bases and 7 bases, there was a span of 19 bases. Germline CDR1 SGHTA, CDR2 FQGNSA. The CDR3 runs to 16 residues. The CDR3 loop is CASSLALGAATKEQYF. The CDR3 nucleotides read TGTGCCAGCAGCTTAGCGCTTGGGGCGGCTACTAAGGAGCAGTACTTC.

This clonotype was detected ten times or more. The DNA of the CDR3 is TGCGCCAGCAGCCAGGAACGCCCAGGGAGGGCCGGCGGAGAGACCCAGTACTTC. Encoded protein: CASSQERPGRAGGETQYF. The chain links TRBV4-3 to TRBJ2-5, with 7 bases lining up with TRBD2. With V trimmed by 3 bases and J by 4 bases, 17 bases remained unmatched. CDR1 and CDR2 (germline): LGHNA, YSLEER. The CDR3 covers 18 residues.

There are a few counts of this clonotype. The chain links TRBV20-1 to TRBJ1-4; no firm D call. From germline, CDR1 is DFQATT and CDR2 SNEGSKA (reference sequence). The CDR3 runs to 13 residues. The V and J ends lost 0 bases and 8 bases respectively, with 10 bases between them. CDR3 nucleotides: TGCAGTGCTAGAGATTTCGCCGGGGAAAAACTGTTTTTT. Translating it yields CSARDFAGEKLFF.

This clonotype showed up many times. The rearrangement uses TRBV5-1 and TRBJ2-7; no reliable D call. The CDR3 length is 14 residues. The germline gives CDR1 SGHRS, CDR2 YFSETQ. The V gene lost 4 bases and the J gene lost 2 bases, with 13 bases spanning the gap. CDR3 nucleotide sequence: TGCGCCAGCAGCCGTATAGCAAGTACCTACGAGCAGTACTTC. Amino acids: CASSRIASTYEQYF. Full variable domain (outside the CDR3, taken from reference TRBV5-1 and TRBJ2-7): KAGVTQTPRYLIKTRGQQVTLSCSPISGHRSVSWYQQTPGQGLQFLFEYFSETQRNKGNFPGRFSGRQFSNSRSEMNVSTLELGDSALYLCASSRIASTYEQYFGPGTRLTVT.

This clonotype came up a few times. This rearrangement joins TRBV18 to TRBJ2-5; no firm D call. V lost 1 base and J lost 3, with 21 bases in between. Germline V gene lookup returns CDR1 KGHSH and CDR2 LQKENI. The CDR3 has 18 amino acids. The CDR3 loop reads CASSPRVGRGSKEETQYF. The CDR3 region has the DNA TGTGCCAGCTCACCACGCGTAGGTAGAGGATCCAAGGAAGAGACCCAGTACTTC.

The chain recombines TRBV20-1 with TRBJ1-4, with TRBD1 identical over 8 bases. CDR3 length equals 15 residues. Germline assignment: CDR1 DFQATT and CDR2 SNEGSKA (reference sequence). V dropped 1 base and J dropped 2; count of bases not matched to a gene: 3. The CDR3 spells CSARGTGRTNEKLFF. The DNA of the CDR3 is TGCAGTGCTAGAGGGACAGGGCGTACTAATGAAAAACTGTTTTTT.

The chain joins TRBV4-2 to TRBJ2-3; D unclear. V dropped 4 bases and J dropped 3 bases, with 8 bases sitting between them. The CDR3 has 13 amino acids. In germline, CDR1 is LGHNA, CDR2 YNFKEQ. The CDR3 bases are TGTGCCAGCAGCCTACACTTAACAGATACGCAGTATTTT. Translating gives CASSLHLTDTQYF.

This clonotype has a count of ten or more. This sequence joins TRBV7-9 and TRBJ2-3; a weak D match, TRBD2 (5 bases). V was cut by 6 bases and J by 10 bases, with 14 bases left in between. In germline, CDR1 is SEHNR, CDR2 FQNEAQ (reference sequence). The CDR3 covers 12 residues. The CDR3 DNA follows: TGTGCCAGCAGGCTAGCTACGTACCCGCAGTATTTT. It specifies CASRLATYPQYF.

The sample holds a few counts of this clonotype. In DNA, the CDR3 is TGTGCCAGTGGATCGGCGGGTGGGGCCCACAATGAGCAGTTCTTC. Translation: CASGSAGGAHNEQFF. V and J are TRBV19 and TRBJ2-1; perhaps D is TRBD1 or TRBD2 (5 bases each). V gave up 8 bases and J gave up 5 bases, with 19 bases separating them. This CDR3 contains 15 residues. The V gene's germline CDR1 is LNHDA and CDR2 SQIVND (reference sequence).

Only a few counts were recorded for this clonotype. The chain recombines TRBV6-5 with TRBJ2-1; 7 nucleotides match TRBD2. Germline V CDR1 and CDR2: MNHEY, SVGAGI. The CDR3 sequence is 17 residues long. Germline trimming cut 2 bases from V and 0 bases from J; bases unmatched to any gene: 7. The CDR3, as DNA: TGTGCCAGCAGTTACCGGCCTAGCGGCAGCTCCTACAATGAGCAGTTCTTC. Its protein is CASSYRPSGSSYNEQFF.

The chain combines TRBV4-3 with TRBJ2-7; D is perhaps TRBD2 (6 bases). Trimming pared 0 bases from V and 0 bases from J, leaving 15 bases between. Germline CDR1 is LGHNA and CDR2 is YSLEER. The CDR3 sequence is 17 residues long. This CDR3 reads CASSQDGGTTSSYEQYF. For the CDR3, the DNA is TGCGCCAGCAGCCAAGATGGGGGGACCACGAGCTCCTACGAGCAGTACTTC.

The rearrangement uses TRBV15 and TRBJ2-7, with a tentative D call TRBD1 (5 bases). The CDR3 covers 15 residues. Germline CDR1 reads LNHNV; CDR2 reads YYDKDF (reference sequence). Trimming removed 0 bases from V and 3 bases from J, with 12 bases in between. CDR3 residues: CATSRDLGRVYEQYF. In DNA form, the CDR3 reads TGTGCCACCAGCAGAGATTTGGGCAGGGTCTACGAGCAGTACTTC.

Many counts were recorded for this clonotype. The gene calls are TRBV5-4 and TRBJ2-1; 12 bases map to TRBD2. The CDR3 length is 15 residues. V was clipped by 4 bases and J by 6 bases; unmatched bases: 5. Germline V gene sequence: CDR1 SGHNT, CDR2 YYREEE (reference sequence). CDR3 sequence: CASSPGTSGPNEQFF. The DNA of the CDR3 is TGTGCCAGCAGCCCCGGGACTAGCGGGCCCAATGAGCAGTTCTTC.

The rearrangement uses TRBV11-2 and TRBJ2-5; 10 nucleotides match TRBD1. Losses at the gene ends were 4 bases for V and 2 bases for J; bases not matched to a gene: 16. The CDR3 extends over 19 amino acids. CDR1 is SGHAT, CDR2 FQNNGV, per germline. CDR3 region: CASSSPGTGVRRLQETQYF. CDR3 in DNA: TGTGCCAGCAGCTCCCCCGGGACAGGGGTAAGGAGGCTACAAGAGACCCAGTACTTC.

This clonotype was counted many times. The CDR3 DNA sequence: TGTGCCATCGAGTGGGGCGGGGGCCGGAATGAGCAGTTCTTC. This gives the protein CAIEWGGGRNEQFF. This chain uses TRBV10-3 with TRBJ2-1; TRBD2 is a possible D gene (7 bases). This CDR3 comprises 14 residues. V was trimmed by 8 bases and J by 7 bases, leaving 18 bases between them. Germline CDR1 and CDR2: ENHRY and SYGVKD.

This clonotype was found a few times. V usage is TRBV6-1 and J usage is TRBJ1-5; 8 bases line up with TRBD1. From germline, CDR1 is MNHNS and CDR2 SASEGT. The V and J ends lost 1 base and 6 bases, in that order; junction bases with no gene match: 5. This CDR3 is 15 amino acids long. In DNA form, the CDR3 reads TGTGCCAGCAGTGAAGGGGGGACAGGCCGTCAGCCCCAGCATTTT. This gives the protein CASSEGGTGRQPQHF.

This clonotype occurred many times. This chain connects TRBV28 to TRBJ2-1, with 9 bases aligning to TRBD2. The CDR3 covers 15 residues. V dropped 6 bases and J dropped 9; count of bases not matched to a gene: 12. Germline V gives CDR1 MDHEN, CDR2 SYDVKM. For the CDR3, the DNA is TGTGCCAGCAGCTCCCTCTCTGGAGCGGGAGGTGAGCAGTTCTTC. Protein product: CASSSLSGAGGEQFF.

V usage is TRBV12-3 or TRBV12-4 and J usage is TRBJ2-7; TRBD1 matches 12 bases. Unmatched junction bases numbered 11, after V lost 5 bases and J lost 3 bases. The CDR3 has 17 amino acids. CDR3 DNA sequence: TGTGCCAGCAGTCCCCCCGGGACAGGGGGCGCGGTCTACGAGCAGTACTTC. Protein sequence: CASSPPGTGGAVYEQYF.

Many counts were recorded for this clonotype. The chain links TRBV9 to TRBJ1-3; D not resolved. The germline V and J ends were trimmed by 4 bases and 5 bases, with 16 bases remaining between them. CDR3 length equals 15 residues. Germline V gives CDR1 SGDLS, CDR2 YYNGEE. The CDR3, as DNA: TGTGCCAGCAGCCCCAGTGGGGATAGTAGAAACACCATATATTTT. Translated, it gives CASSPSGDSRNTIYF.

This clonotype was counted ten times or more. CDR3 DNA sequence: TGTGCCAGCAGCCCCAGACTAGCATCGGACACGCAGTATTTT. Translation: CASSPRLASDTQYF. The rearrangement uses TRBV7-2 and TRBJ2-3, with TRBD2 matching 7 bases. The germline gives CDR1 SGHTA, CDR2 FQGNSA. V lost 5 bases to trimming and J lost 9 bases; unmatched junction nucleotides: 11. The CDR3 contains 14 residues. Full variable domain (outside the CDR3, taken from reference TRBV7-2 and TRBJ2-3): GAGVSQSPSNKVTEKGKDVELRCDPISGHTALYWYRQSLGQGLEFLIYFQGNSAPDKSGLPSDRFSAERTGGSVSTLTIQRTQQEDSAVYLCASSPRLASDTQYFGPGTRLTVL.

The J gene is TRBJ2-7, the V gene TRBV7-9; 11 nucleotides match TRBD2. Losses at the gene ends were 5 bases for V and 7 bases for J; bases not matched to a gene: 7. Germline CDR1 reads SEHNR; CDR2 reads FQNEAQ (reference sequence). This CDR3 contains 14 residues. The CDR3, as DNA: TGTGCCAGCAGCCAACTAGCGGGAGACGAAGAGCAGTACTTC. The encoded protein is CASSQLAGDEEQYF.

The chain is built from TRBV5-6 and TRBJ1-6, with D possibly being TRBD1 (5 bases). Between the trimmed V and J ends, which lost 4 bases and 6 bases, there was a span of 14 bases. The CDR3 extends over 15 amino acids. CDR1 and CDR2 from the germline V gene are SGHDT and YYEEEE. CDR3 residues: CASSGEGAINSPLHF. The CDR3 DNA sequence: TGTGCCAGCAGCGGAGAAGGGGCGATTAATTCACCCCTCCACTTT.

This clonotype was detected only a few times. The rearrangement uses TRBV18 and TRBJ1-5; the D is unclear. The germline V gene has CDR1 KGHSH and CDR2 LQKENI. V was trimmed by 0 bases and J by 3 bases, leaving 15 bases between them. The CDR3 has 17 amino acids. The DNA for the CDR3 is TGTGCCAGCTCACCACCGGGAGGGTGGGAGTCCAATCAGCCCCAGCATTTT. It translates to CASSPPGGWESNQPQHF. The full variable domain, rest sourced from reference TRBV18 and TRBJ1-5, is NAGVMQNPRHLVRRRGQEARLRCSPMKGHSHVYWYRQLPEEGLKFMVYLQKENIIDESGMPKERFSAEFPKEGPSILRIQQVVRGDSAAYFCASSPPGGWESNQPQHFGDGTRLSIL.

The chain links TRBV6-5 to TRBJ1-1; TRBD1 might be the D (5 bases). The V gene lost 3 bases and the J gene lost 0 bases, with 17 bases spanning the gap. This CDR3 spans 17 amino acids. From germline, CDR1 is MNHEY and CDR2 SVGAGI. Here the CDR3 DNA reads TGTGCCAGCAGTTATAGATGGGACCGACTACTGAACACTGAAGCTTTCTTT. It encodes CASSYRWDRLLNTEAFF.